What follows are 29 T cell receptor beta chains derived from one specimen sequenced in a study of blood T cell repertoires in COVID-19. The data were produced by immunoSEQ multiplex PCR, yet TCRdb's version contains in-frame clones alone and is incomplete. The data hold over 80,000 clones, with 75% observed a single time. The sequencing sample was made of peripheral blood. Receptors were obtained from a woman in her forties or fifties with acute or convalescent COVID-19.

V gene TRBV6-5 combines with J gene TRBJ1-6; D possibly corresponds to TRBD1 (5 bases). V was shortened by 5 bases and J by 8 bases, with 16 bases between the two germline ends. CDR1 and CDR2 (germline): MNHEY, SVGAGI. The CDR3 is made up of 15 amino acids. CDR3: CASSPSGIGDSPLHF. In DNA form, the CDR3 reads TGTGCCAGCAGTCCCTCAGGGATTGGGGATTCACCCCTCCACTTT.

V usage is TRBV5-1 and J usage is TRBJ2-2; TRBD1 aligns across 7 bases. The germline V gene encodes CDR1 SGHRS and CDR2 YFSETQ. The CDR3 runs to 15 residues. The V and J ends lost 4 bases and 4 bases, in that order; junction bases with no gene match: 7. The CDR3 sequence is CASSPRQGSTGELFF. CDR3 bases: TGCGCCAGCAGCCCCCGACAGGGATCCACCGGGGAGCTGTTTTTT.

The chain couples TRBV11-2 to TRBJ2-5, with D possibly matching TRBD2 (7 bases). This CDR3 has 15 residues. Germline V gene data show CDR1 as SGHAT and CDR2 as FQNNGV. Trimming took off 0 bases at V and 5 bases at J, with 13 bases between the two ends. The CDR3 sequence: CASSLDGGGGETQYF. CDR3 sequence (DNA): TGTGCCAGCAGCTTAGATGGCGGGGGCGGGGAGACCCAGTACTTC.

The chain carries TRBV6-5 and TRBJ1-1, with TRBD1 as a possible D gene (6 bases). V was shortened by 6 bases and J by 1 base, with 12 bases between the two germline ends. This CDR3 region has 14 residues. In germline, CDR1 is MNHEY, CDR2 SVGAGI. CDR3 in amino acids: CASRTGGRNTEAFF. In nucleotides, the CDR3 is TGTGCCAGCAGGACTGGGGGCAGGAACACTGAAGCTTTCTTT.

V gene TRBV2 combines with J gene TRBJ1-5; D is uncertain. Trimming took off 8 bases at V and 9 bases at J, with 20 bases between the two ends. Germline loops: CDR1 SNHLY, CDR2 FYNNEI. The CDR3 extends over 14 amino acids. This CDR3 reads CASGPLGSGMPQHF. CDR3 bases: TGTGCCAGCGGGCCGCTGGGGTCGGGGATGCCCCAGCATTTT. Full variable domain (remainder filled in from reference TRBV2 and TRBJ1-5): EPEVTQTPSHQVTQMGQEVILRCVPISNHLYFYWYRQILGQKVEFLVSFYNNEISEKSEIFDDQFSVERPDGSNFTLKIRSTKLEDSAMYFCASGPLGSGMPQHFGDGTRLSIL.

This chain joins TRBV28 and TRBJ2-7; TRBD1 agrees at 9 bases. CDR3 length: 14 residues. V dropped 5 bases and J dropped 3; count of bases not matched to a gene: 5. Germline V gives CDR1 MDHEN, CDR2 SYDVKM. The CDR3 coding sequence is TGTGCCAGCAGTCCCTCGACAGGGGGCTACGAGCAGTACTTC. This codes for CASSPSTGGYEQYF.

The V call is TRBV7-9, the J call TRBJ1-4, with D tentatively TRBD1 (5 bases). This CDR3 contains 14 residues. The V end was cut by 5 bases, the J end by 4 bases, with 11 bases between. Germline V gene sequence: CDR1 SEHNR, CDR2 FQNEAQ (reference sequence). The CDR3 spells CASSRQFFNEKLFF. The CDR3 DNA sequence: TGTGCCAGCAGCCGACAGTTCTTTAATGAAAAACTGTTTTTT.

This clone was seen a single time. The CDR3 region has the DNA TGTGCCAGCAGCCATAGGACAGACAACTACGAGCAGTACTTC. This codes for CASSHRTDNYEQYF. The chain couples TRBV7-6 to TRBJ2-7, with a weak D call TRBD1 (6 bases). The CDR3 has 14 amino acids. Germline CDR1 SGHVS, CDR2 FNYEAQ. V lost 5 bases and J lost 3, with 14 bases in between.

This rearrangement joins TRBV5-1 to TRBJ2-1; the match to TRBD1 covers 9 bases. V dropped 3 bases and J dropped 9; count of bases not matched to a gene: 1. The CDR3 has 12 residues. In germline, CDR1 is SGHRS, CDR2 YFSETQ. CDR3 sequence reads: CASSWDRVEQFF. The CDR3, as DNA: TGCGCCAGCAGCTGGGACAGGGTTGAGCAGTTCTTC.

The chain uses TRBV30 and TRBJ1-4; 8 bases map to TRBD1. Germline V gene sequence: CDR1 GTSNPN, CDR2 SVGIG (reference sequence). The junction had 10 bases not matched to a gene; V was cut back by 8 bases and J by 5 bases. CDR3 length equals 14 residues. CDR3 sequence reads: CASHRGNRNEKLFF. CDR3 in DNA: TGTGCCAGTCACAGGGGGAACCGAAATGAAAAACTGTTTTTT.

The rearrangement joins TRBV29-1 to TRBJ2-1; TRBD1 matches at 12 bases. Trimming at V came to 6 bases and at J to 5 bases, leaving 5 bases not matched to a gene. Germline CDR1 reads SQVTM; CDR2 reads ANQGSEA. There are 14 residues in the CDR3. The CDR3 DNA follows: TGCAGCGTGCTCGGGACAGGGGGCCACAATGAGCAGTTCTTC. Residues: CSVLGTGGHNEQFF.

This chain joins TRBV4-1 and TRBJ1-1, with TRBD1 matching over 12 bases. The germline CDR1 and CDR2 sequences are MGHRA and YSYEKL. The CDR3 consists of 16 residues. V shed 2 bases and J 5 bases; nucleotides not matched to a gene: 6. The CDR3 DNA reads as TGCGCCAGCAGCCAACCGGGACAGGGGGCGAGGACTGAAGCTTTCTTT. This translates into CASSQPGQGARTEAFF.

Concerning this clone itself: At one end the junction does not follow the germline gene, possibly because of a read error. The V gene is TRBV2, the J gene TRBJ2-7; 7 bases line up with TRBD1. The CDR3 runs 14 residues. From germline, CDR1 is SNHLY and CDR2 FYNNEI. This CDR3 is CANSDRDSSYEQYF. CDR3 in DNA: TGTGCCAACAGTGATCGGGACAGCTCCTACGAGCAGTACTTC.

The V call is TRBV29-1, the J call TRBJ2-7; D is possibly TRBD2 (6 bases). The V end was cut by 6 bases, the J end by 0 bases, with 15 bases between. Germline V gives CDR1 SQVTM, CDR2 ANQGSEA. This CDR3 comprises 14 residues. CDR3 coding DNA: TGCAGCGTGGGGACTTTTAGGGGCTCCTACGAGCAGTACTTC. It specifies CSVGTFRGSYEQYF.

The chain has TRBV19 and TRBJ2-2; no definite D call. Trimming left V 6 bases short and J 6 bases short, with 5 bases between. The CDR3 is made up of 11 amino acids. Germline V lookup: CDR1 LNHDA, CDR2 SQIVND (reference sequence). Written as DNA, the CDR3 is TGTGCCAGTAGGCAGGCCGGGGAGCTGTTTTTT. Translation gives CASRQAGELFF.

This clone occurred once. The rearrangement uses TRBV6-4 and TRBJ2-2, with 8 bases that match TRBD2. The CDR3 runs 14 residues. Germline assignment: CDR1 MRHNA and CDR2 SNTAGT. Trimming at V came to 7 bases and at J to 7 bases, leaving 8 bases not matched to a gene. In nucleotides, the CDR3 is TGTGCCAGCAAAGCCACTAGCGGCAGCGGGGAGCTGTTTTTT. Translating gives CASKATSGSGELFF.

There are a few counts of this clone. The rearrangement uses TRBV19 and TRBJ1-1, with 9 bases that match TRBD1. The CDR3 spans 16 residues. V lost 5 bases to trimming and J lost 0 bases; unmatched junction nucleotides: 7. In germline, CDR1 is LNHDA, CDR2 SQIVND (reference sequence). Here the CDR3 DNA reads TGTGCCAGTAGTTCCCCGGGACAGGGAGTGAACACTGAAGCTTTCTTT. Encoded protein: CASSSPGQGVNTEAFF.

This clone has only one observation. The chain combines TRBV4-2 with TRBJ1-4; 7 nucleotides match TRBD1. Germline assignment: CDR1 LGHNA and CDR2 YNFKEQ. The CDR3 is 14 residues long. V lost 4 bases to trimming and J lost 6 bases; unmatched junction nucleotides: 5. The CDR3 reads CASSRSGGDEKLFF. CDR3 coding DNA: TGTGCCAGCAGCCGATCAGGGGGAGATGAAAAACTGTTTTTT.

This clone came up once. This rearrangement joins TRBV5-4 to TRBJ2-3; 12 bases align to TRBD2. The CDR3 loop spans 17 amino acids. CDR1 is SGHNT, CDR2 YYREEE, per germline (reference sequence). J was trimmed by 2 bases and V by 3 bases; bases with no gene match: 7. In nucleotides, the CDR3 is TGTGCCAGCAGCTCGACACTAGCGGGGGGCGTCACAGATACGCAGTATTTT. Translated: CASSSTLAGGVTDTQYF.

V usage is TRBV5-1 and J usage is TRBJ1-2; 10 bases align to TRBD1. Per the germline V gene, CDR1 is SGHRS and CDR2 is YFSETQ. This CDR3 is built from 15 residues. V was pared by 0 bases and J by 5 bases, with 4 bases of the junction left unmatched. The CDR3 sequence: CASSLAMGQGYGYTF. DNA for the CDR3: TGCGCCAGCAGCTTGGCCATGGGACAGGGGTATGGCTACACCTTC.

Ten or more counts support this clone. The chain carries TRBV7-2 and TRBJ2-7, with TRBD1 as a possible D gene (6 bases). Germline CDR1 reads SGHTA; CDR2 reads FQGNSA. The CDR3 contains 15 residues. V gave up 7 bases and J gave up 3 bases, with 19 bases separating them. The CDR3 spells CASTHPESGDYEQYF. CDR3 sequence (DNA): TGTGCCAGCACCCACCCTGAGTCAGGGGACTACGAGCAGTACTTC.

This sequence joins TRBV28 and TRBJ2-7; 10 nucleotides align to TRBD1. CDR1 is MDHEN and CDR2 is SYDVKM in the germline V gene. V was pared by 6 bases and J by 6 bases, with 11 bases of the junction left unmatched. The CDR3 contains 15 residues. The CDR3 nucleotides are TGTGCCAGCAGCTTTTCACGACAGGGGGCAGGCGAGCAGTACTTC. Protein sequence: CASSFSRQGAGEQYF.

This chain joins TRBV28 and TRBJ2-5, with unresolved D. V dropped 3 bases and J dropped 0 bases, with 5 bases sitting between them. The CDR3 is 13 residues long. Germline V gene sequence: CDR1 MDHEN, CDR2 SYDVKM. DNA for the CDR3: TGTGCCAGCAGTTTTCGGGACCAAGAGACCCAGTACTTC. Residues: CASSFRDQETQYF.

V usage is TRBV28 and J usage is TRBJ1-5; D call uncertain. The germline V gene has CDR1 MDHEN and CDR2 SYDVKM. Between the trimmed V and J ends, which lost 6 bases and 0 bases, there was a span of 33 bases. The CDR3 extends over 22 amino acids. CDR3 amino acids: CASSPLSSSGVKNLYSNQPQHF. As DNA, the CDR3 is TGTGCCAGCAGCCCACTGAGTTCATCGGGAGTAAAGAACCTTTATAGCAATCAGCCCCAGCATTTT.

This clone has only a few counts. The V call is TRBV2, the J call TRBJ1-4; a possible D gene is TRBD1 (5 bases). The CDR3 is 12 residues long. Germline-derived CDR1 and CDR2 are SNHLY and FYNNEI. Trimming cost V 5 bases and J 5 bases, with 6 bases left between them. This chain's CDR3 is CASSKGNEKLFF. In DNA form, the CDR3 reads TGTGCCAGCAGTAAGGGGAATGAAAAACTGTTTTTT.

The rearrangement uses TRBV19 and TRBJ1-1; D is unclear. V gave up 3 bases and J gave up 4 bases, with 12 bases separating them. The V gene's germline CDR1 is LNHDA and CDR2 SQIVND (reference sequence). This CDR3 comprises 14 residues. The chain's CDR3 is CASSITALGTEAFF. In DNA, the CDR3 is TGTGCCAGTAGTATTACAGCCCTGGGCACTGAAGCTTTCTTT.

The chain links TRBV24-1 to TRBJ1-2; maybe TRBD1 (6 bases). Germline V gives CDR1 KGHDR, CDR2 SFDVKD. The CDR3 totals 15 residues. The ends were cut back, 4 bases at V and 2 bases at J, with 13 bases in the middle. DNA of the CDR3: TGTGCCACCAGTGAGGGGGACACATGGAACTATGGCTACACCTTC. The encoded protein is CATSEGDTWNYGYTF.

The chain employs TRBV24-1 and TRBJ1-5; tentatively, D is TRBD1 (6 bases). Germline loops: CDR1 KGHDR, CDR2 SFDVKD. The CDR3 is made up of 14 amino acids. V lost 4 bases and J 6 bases, leaving 12 bases between the germline ends. The CDR3: CATSDPGAGQPQHF. CDR3 DNA: TGTGCCACCAGTGACCCAGGGGCGGGTCAGCCCCAGCATTTT.

This rearrangement joins TRBV11-2 to TRBJ1-1; no definite D call. The CDR3 spans 14 residues. Germline V gene data show CDR1 as SGHAT and CDR2 as FQNNGV. V was trimmed by 0 bases and J by 9 bases, leaving 14 bases between them. Here the CDR3 reads CASSLDLQVFKAFF. The DNA for the CDR3 is TGTGCCAGCAGCTTAGATTTGCAGGTTTTTAAAGCTTTCTTT.